Listed below are T cell receptor beta chains from one sample, sequenced in a study of cytomegalovirus exposure and HLA in healthy donors. The table came from immunoSEQ multiplex PCR; TCRdb's copy has only in-frame clones and leaves some out. The sample lists under 150,000 clones; approximately 86% were seen once. The material sequenced was PBMCs. Receptor source: a man younger than 35 in good health and CMV-seropositive. CDR3s leave out the opening cysteine and the closing phenylalanine or tryptophan. Size tells how often a clone was seen (once, few, many) or the class of an expanded clone, and some rows leave it out.

length | V | size | CDR3
12 | TRBV7-8 | . | ASSLDVAGQPQH
12 | TRBV5-6 | . | ASSLVDTGTEAF
14 | TRBV7-9 | . | ASSLAETAPNYGYT
14 | TRBV30 | . | AWISRGAVNTGELF
13 | TRBV10-3 | . | ATRQGSSNTGELF
11 | TRBV2 | few | ASRDRGLNGYT
10 | TRBV30 | . | AWSALGGTQY
11 | TRBV6-1 | . | ASRVQGIDGYT
12 | TRBV5-8 | . | ASSLKAGEETQY
9 | TRBV2 | . | ASRATDTQY
14 | TRBV6-5 | once | ASSYYAASSTDTQY
13 | TRBV6-1 | . | ASSVATLNTGELF
12 | TRBV30 | . | AWDLGQGEETQY
13 | TRBV6-1 | . | ASRTGTGRFIGYT
12 | TRBV19 | . | ASSTGFAGQPQH
12 | TRBV6-5 | . | ASSYAGENEKLF
14 | TRBV18 | . | ASSRASGQWERTQY
13 | TRBV9 | . | ASSDDRGNRDEQF
10 | TRBV7-8 | . | ATGGFWYEQY
12 | TRBV7-9 | . | ASSLATEPYEQY
14 | TRBV6-5 | . | ASSYKFVGAPGKLF
9 | TRBV6-5 | . | ASRTGEKLF
11 | TRBV11-2 | . | ASSPLYRGQQY
12 | TRBV12-5 | . | ASGLAQLGYGYT
10 | TRBV30 | . | AWSPSGVGCT
12 | TRBV6-5 | . | ASSYSIRATEAF
11 | TRBV19 | . | ASRSAGVYEQY
12 | TRBV27 | . | ASSLSYYTGELF
12 | TRBV5-6 | . | ASSRDSRASGYT
13 | TRBV9 | . | ASSVGPGSNQPQH
12 | TRBV7-9 | . | ASSLQGTNTEAF
11 | TRBV7-9 | . | ASSPVAFHEQY
12 | TRBV7-6 | . | ASNRLAGSNEQF
15 | TRBV9 | . | ASTRNSRGSSYNEQF
13 | TRBV2 | . | ASSQGLKGNSPLH
13 | TRBV6-5 | few | ASSYLPGQGAGYT
12 | TRBV7-7 | . | ASSLGHGPYEQY
9 | TRBV9 | . | ASSREDEQF
14 | TRBV2 | . | ASMGLAGGLGNEQF